Each of the 23 T cell receptor beta chains below was sequenced from the same sample in a study of beta chain features in type 1 diabetes (dated by TCRdb to the late 2010s). The library came from the immunoSEQ multiplex PCR assay. The High Capacity cDNA Reverse Transcription Kit was used to reverse transcribe all of the isolated RNA, meaning that expressed TCRB transcripts were what got sequenced. The clones in this table, taken by TCRdb from immuneACCESS, are in-frame only. Not every clone is retained; where verified, under half of the shortfall comes from an unresolved V gene, and the cause of the rest is unknown. Here the sample has 310,000 or so clones; approximately 10% occur a single time. The ten largest account for about 0.015% of the sample. The sample comprised naive CD4+ T cells from blood. What the cell subset or site label conveys for this sample: true naive CD4+ T cells. These receptors originate from a woman between 25 and 40 years old in good health.

This clone was seen more than once but under ten times. The chain uses TRBV4-2 and TRBJ2-1, with TRBD1 matching over 12 bases. Germline V gives CDR1 LGHNA, CDR2 YNFKEQ. V shed 0 bases, J shed 7 bases, and the junction held 4 bases outside the gene matches. The CDR3 length is 16 residues. CDR3 region: CASSQEPGQGANEQFF. CDR3 sequence (DNA): TGTGCCAGCAGCCAAGAACCGGGACAGGGGGCGAATGAGCAGTTCTTC.

This clone was seen a handful of times. V usage is TRBV12-5 and J usage is TRBJ1-2, with D perhaps matching TRBD1 (5 bases). Germline CDR1 is LGHNT and CDR2 is FRNRAP. With 8 bases removed from V and 6 bases from J, the gap between germline ends came to 19 bases. This CDR3 comprises 14 residues. The DNA for the CDR3 is TGTGCTAGTCATCGGCAGGGTCTAGGCGATGGCTACACCTTC. This translates into CASHRQGLGDGYTF.

This clone has more than one count but fewer than ten. The rearrangement joins TRBV28 to TRBJ2-7; the D is unclear. The CDR3 is 14 residues long. CDR1 and CDR2 (germline): MDHEN, SYDVKM. The germline V and J ends were trimmed by 3 bases and 4 bases, with 13 bases remaining between them. DNA of the CDR3: TGTGCCAGCAGTTTGGCACTGGGCCTTTACGAGCAGTACTTC. Translating gives CASSLALGLYEQYF.

CDR3 nucleotide sequence: TGTGCCAGCAGTTCCAGCCGACAAAACTCTGGGGCCAACGTCCTGACTTTC. Residues: CASSSSRQNSGANVLTF. The chain recombines TRBV7-9 with TRBJ2-6, with D unclear. The CDR3 has 17 amino acids. The V and J ends lost 6 bases and 0 bases respectively, with 15 bases between them. Germline CDR1 SEHNR, CDR2 FQNEAQ (reference sequence).

The rearrangement links TRBV6-5 to TRBJ2-2; 8 positions agree with TRBD1. Germline-derived CDR1 and CDR2 are MNHEY and SVGAGI. The CDR3 covers 15 residues. V was pared by 2 bases and J by 8 bases, with 7 bases of the junction left unmatched. The CDR3 DNA sequence: TGTGCCAGCAGTTACAATACAGGGGGAGGTGGGGAGCTGTTTTTT. Translating gives CASSYNTGGGGELFF.

The chain employs TRBV28 and TRBJ1-2, with no clear D. The CDR3 contains 13 residues. Germline loops: CDR1 MDHEN, CDR2 SYDVKM. V was pared by 7 bases and J by 4 bases, with 13 bases between. The CDR3 region is CASTKGGSYGYTF. As DNA, the CDR3 is TGTGCCAGCACGAAGGGAGGTAGCTATGGCTACACCTTC.

This clone has a handful of counts. The gene calls are TRBV7-9 and TRBJ2-1, with TRBD2 matching over 10 bases. The CDR3 has 14 amino acids. With 2 bases clipped from V and 10 bases from J, the junction kept 5 bases outside the gene matches. CDR1 is SEHNR, CDR2 FQNEAQ, per germline (reference sequence). The CDR3 DNA is TGTGCCAGCAGCTTACTAGCGGGAGTGGGGGAGCAGTTCTTC. This translates into CASSLLAGVGEQFF.

CDR3 nucleotide sequence: TGTGCCAGCAGTTACAGGGTCGGGGGCTACACCTTC. Amino acids: CASSYRVGGYTF. V usage is TRBV28 and J usage is TRBJ1-2; tentative D call: TRBD1 (6 bases). Trimming stripped 4 bases from V and 8 bases from J, with 11 bases between. The V gene's germline CDR1 is MDHEN and CDR2 SYDVKM. CDR3 length: 12 amino acids.

V usage is TRBV15 and J usage is TRBJ2-7; the D gene is possibly TRBD2 (5 bases). The germline gives CDR1 LNHNV, CDR2 YYDKDF (reference sequence). The CDR3 is 12 residues long. With 4 bases removed from V and 6 bases from J, the gap between germline ends came to 10 bases. CDR3 bases: TGTGCCACCAGCAAACCGGGGTTCGAGCAGTACTTC. Residues: CATSKPGFEQYF.

This clone has more than one count but fewer than ten. The J gene is TRBJ2-7, the V gene TRBV5-1; TRBD1 matches at 9 bases. The CDR3 has 14 amino acids. The trim removed 5 bases at V and 2 bases at J, leaving 5 bases unmatched. Germline V gene data show CDR1 as SGHRS and CDR2 as YFSETQ. As DNA, the CDR3 is TGCGCCAGCAGATCCGGGACAGGGCCCTACGAGCAGTACTTC. Translating gives CASRSGTGPYEQYF.

This clone was observed a few times. Different DNA sequences within this sample yield the same CDR3. The V and J genes are TRBV30 and TRBJ2-3; 14 nucleotides line up with TRBD2. The V gene's germline CDR1 is GTSNPN and CDR2 SVGIG (reference sequence). The CDR3 has 15 amino acids. Germline trimming cut 1 base from V and 4 bases from J; bases unmatched to any gene: 1. The CDR3 is CAWSAGLAGADTQYF. The CDR3 coding sequence is TGTGCCTGGAGTGCGGGACTAGCGGGAGCAGATACGCAGTATTTT.

This clone was seen more than once but under ten times. The chain combines TRBV27 with TRBJ2-7; 7 bases line up with TRBD1. Germline values: CDR1 MNHEY, CDR2 SMNVEV (reference sequence). Trimming at V came to 6 bases and at J to 3 bases, leaving 5 bases not matched to a gene. CDR3 length: 13 residues. The DNA for the CDR3 is TGTGCCAGCAGAAGGGACAGCTACTACGAGCAGTACTTC. Its protein product is CASRRDSYYEQYF.

This clone appeared a few times. This sequence joins TRBV11-2 and TRBJ2-1, with 12 bases aligning to TRBD2. The CDR3 is made up of 18 amino acids. The ends lost 4 bases at V and 9 bases at J; junction bases unmatched: 16. Germline V CDR1 and CDR2: SGHAT, FQNNGV. CDR3 in amino acids: CASSYGLAGRPRGGEQFF. CDR3 DNA: TGTGCCAGCAGCTACGGACTAGCGGGACGTCCGCGTGGCGGTGAGCAGTTCTTC.

This clone was observed a handful of times. The chain links TRBV7-8 to TRBJ2-7; 10 nucleotides match TRBD1. CDR1 SGHVS and CDR2 FQNEAQ come from the germline V gene. With 6 bases clipped from V and 3 bases from J, the junction kept 14 bases outside the gene matches. This CDR3 has 17 residues. DNA of the CDR3: TGTGCCAGCAGTAAAAGGCGGCCCGGGACAGGGGACTACGAGCAGTACTTC. It specifies CASSKRRPGTGDYEQYF.

The chain couples TRBV28 to TRBJ2-7, with D perhaps TRBD2 (6 bases). V lost 7 bases and J 2 bases, leaving 18 bases between the germline ends. Germline lookup yields CDR1 MDHEN and CDR2 SYDVKM. The CDR3 extends over 15 amino acids. The CDR3 protein is CASKGVGGLTYEQYF. Written as DNA, the CDR3 is TGTGCCAGCAAAGGTGTAGGAGGGCTTACCTACGAGCAGTACTTC.

This clone came up a few times. CDR3 nucleotides: TGTGCCAGCAGCTTAGCGACGAGGACTAGCATCAATGAGCAGTTCTTC. This sequence encodes CASSLATRTSINEQFF. This rearrangement joins TRBV7-2 to TRBJ2-1, with 8 bases that match TRBD2. The CDR3 has 16 amino acids. In germline, CDR1 is SGHTA, CDR2 FQGNSA. The V and J ends lost 0 bases and 6 bases, in that order; junction bases with no gene match: 7.

This clone was observed a few times. The sample carries other DNA sequences with the same CDR3. The rearrangement uses TRBV30 and TRBJ1-1; tentative D call: TRBD1 (6 bases). The germline V gene encodes CDR1 GTSNPN and CDR2 SVGIG (reference sequence). Trimming took 0 bases from V and 1 from J, leaving 6 bases between them. The CDR3 is 13 residues long. The CDR3 sequence is CAWSVQGNTEAFF. The CDR3 DNA sequence: TGTGCCTGGAGTGTACAGGGGAACACTGAAGCTTTCTTT.

This chain links TRBV10-3 with TRBJ2-3, with TRBD1 matching 8 bases. This CDR3 is built from 15 residues. V was clipped by 6 bases and J by 0 bases; unmatched bases: 5. Germline loops: CDR1 ENHRY, CDR2 SYGVKD. The CDR3 reads CAISTGTGSTDTQYF. As DNA, the CDR3 is TGTGCCATCAGCACCGGGACAGGTAGCACAGATACGCAGTATTTT.

The rearrangement joins TRBV5-1 to TRBJ2-3, with TRBD2 identical over 10 bases. This CDR3 is 15 amino acids long. Losses at the gene ends were 1 base for V and 6 bases for J; bases not matched to a gene: 5. Germline V CDR1 and CDR2: SGHRS, YFSETQ. CDR3 protein: CASSLYSSGSDTQYF. DNA of the CDR3: TGCGCCAGCAGCTTGTATTCTAGCGGGAGTGATACGCAGTATTTT.

This clone turned up a few times. The V call is TRBV5-4, the J call TRBJ2-7; TRBD1 matches 7 bases. The CDR3 extends over 15 amino acids. J lost 5 bases, V lost 4 bases, and 12 bases had no gene match. Germline CDR1 SGHNT, CDR2 YYREEE (reference sequence). DNA for the CDR3: TGTGCCAGCAGCCCCATTACGACAGGGTACGACGAGCAGTACTTC. It specifies CASSPITTGYDEQYF. Combining the CDR3 with reference TRBV5-4 and TRBJ2-7 gives the whole variable domain ETGVTQSPTHLIKTRGQQVTLRCSSQSGHNTVSWYQQALGQGPQFIFQYYREEENGRGNFPPRFSGLQFPNYSSELNVNALELDDSALYLCASSPITTGYDEQYFGPGTRLTVT.

This clone was seen more than once but under ten times. V and J are TRBV11-2 and TRBJ2-7; D might be TRBD1 (6 bases). V was shortened by 6 bases and J by 4 bases, with 16 bases between the two germline ends. Germline CDR1 SGHAT, CDR2 FQNNGV. The CDR3 contains 14 residues. The DNA for the CDR3 is TGTGCCAGCAGGATTCCTGCGCAGGGGTACGAGCAGTACTTC. It encodes CASRIPAQGYEQYF.

This clone turned up a few times. The V gene is TRBV5-6, the J gene TRBJ2-1; 10 nucleotides agree with TRBD2. The junction had 13 bases not matched to a gene; V was cut back by 6 bases and J by 4 bases. This CDR3 is built from 17 residues. Germline values: CDR1 SGHDT, CDR2 YYEEEE. CDR3 residues: CASTPAPGLARYNEQFF. Here the CDR3 DNA reads TGTGCCAGCACGCCTGCTCCGGGACTAGCGAGGTACAATGAGCAGTTCTTC.

CDR3 in amino acids: CASSAGQPSYEQYF. CDR3 nucleotide sequence: TGTGCCAGCAGCGCGGGACAGCCATCTTACGAGCAGTACTTC. V gene TRBV9 combines with J gene TRBJ2-7, with 7 bases identical to TRBD1. CDR1 and CDR2 (germline): SGDLS, YYNGEE. There are 14 residues in the CDR3. The V and J ends lost 3 bases and 4 bases, in that order; junction bases with no gene match: 7.